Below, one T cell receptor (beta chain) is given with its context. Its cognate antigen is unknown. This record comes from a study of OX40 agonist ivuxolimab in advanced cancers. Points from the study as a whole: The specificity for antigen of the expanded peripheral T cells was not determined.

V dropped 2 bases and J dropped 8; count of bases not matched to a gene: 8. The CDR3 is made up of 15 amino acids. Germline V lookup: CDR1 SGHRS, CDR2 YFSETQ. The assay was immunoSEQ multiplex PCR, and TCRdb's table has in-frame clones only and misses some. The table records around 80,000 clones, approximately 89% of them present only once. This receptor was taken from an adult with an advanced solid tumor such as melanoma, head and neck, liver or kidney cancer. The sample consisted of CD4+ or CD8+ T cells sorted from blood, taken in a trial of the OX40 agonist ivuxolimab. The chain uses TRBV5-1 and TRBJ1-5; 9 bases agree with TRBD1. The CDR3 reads CASSLRPTGGEPQHF. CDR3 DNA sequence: TGCGCCAGCAGCTTACGACCGACAGGGGGGGAGCCCCAGCATTTT. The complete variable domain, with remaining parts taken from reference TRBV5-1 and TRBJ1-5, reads KAGVTQTPRYLIKTRGQQVTLSCSPISGHRSVSWYQQTPGQGLQFLFEYFSETQRNKGNFPGRFSGRQFSNSRSEMNVSTLELGDSALYLCASSLRPTGGEPQHFGDGTRLSIL.